Detailed here is one T cell receptor beta chain. The antigen is not known. Sequencing used immunoSEQ v3.0 at survey level. Assay used: immunoSEQ multiplex PCR; TCRdb lists only in-frame clones, some missing. The sample has 9,500 to 12,000 clones, around 82% seen once; the top ten hold under 20%. This CDR3 region has 14 residues. From germline, CDR1 is GTSNPN and CDR2 SVGIG (reference sequence). After removal of 8 bases from V and 8 bases from J, the junction contained 13 bases not matched to a gene. This entry comes from a study of long-term antiretroviral therapy in people with HIV. Study summary: The earliest samples predate the 2015 immediate-ART recommendation by about a decade.

Study-wide points: Clones showing expansion before ART dominated the repertoire at all time points.

No fewer than two post-ART and no fewer than one pre-ART PBMC samples existed for each donor. The specimen was unsorted PBMCs, collected 1.8 years after starting antiretroviral therapy. The sequence was collected from a man aged 35 to 55 with HIV. The chain recombines TRBV30 with TRBJ2-2, with 8 positions matching TRBD1. The CDR3 loop reads CAVRTGGIGGELFF. The CDR3 nucleotides are TGTGCCGTCCGAACAGGGGGAATTGGAGGGGAGCTGTTTTTT.